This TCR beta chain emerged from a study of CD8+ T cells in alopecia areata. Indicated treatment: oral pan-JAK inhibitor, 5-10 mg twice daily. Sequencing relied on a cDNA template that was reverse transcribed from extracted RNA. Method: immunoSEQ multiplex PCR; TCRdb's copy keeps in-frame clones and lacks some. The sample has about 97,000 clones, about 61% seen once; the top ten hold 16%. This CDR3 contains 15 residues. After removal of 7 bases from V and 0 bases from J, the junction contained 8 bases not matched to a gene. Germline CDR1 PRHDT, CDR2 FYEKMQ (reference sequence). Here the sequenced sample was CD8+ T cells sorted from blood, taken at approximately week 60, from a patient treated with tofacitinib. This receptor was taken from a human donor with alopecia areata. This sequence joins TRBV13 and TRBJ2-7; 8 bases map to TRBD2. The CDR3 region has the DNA TGTGCCAGCACCCAGGCAACTAGCGGCTCCTACGAGCAGTACTTC. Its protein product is CASTQATSGSYEQYF. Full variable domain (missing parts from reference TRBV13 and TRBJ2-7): AAGVIQSPRHLIKEKRETATLKCYPIPRHDTVYWYQQGPGQDPQFLISFYEKMQSDKGSIPDRFSAQQFSDYHSELNMSSLELGDSALYFCASTQATSGSYEQYFGPGTRLTVT.